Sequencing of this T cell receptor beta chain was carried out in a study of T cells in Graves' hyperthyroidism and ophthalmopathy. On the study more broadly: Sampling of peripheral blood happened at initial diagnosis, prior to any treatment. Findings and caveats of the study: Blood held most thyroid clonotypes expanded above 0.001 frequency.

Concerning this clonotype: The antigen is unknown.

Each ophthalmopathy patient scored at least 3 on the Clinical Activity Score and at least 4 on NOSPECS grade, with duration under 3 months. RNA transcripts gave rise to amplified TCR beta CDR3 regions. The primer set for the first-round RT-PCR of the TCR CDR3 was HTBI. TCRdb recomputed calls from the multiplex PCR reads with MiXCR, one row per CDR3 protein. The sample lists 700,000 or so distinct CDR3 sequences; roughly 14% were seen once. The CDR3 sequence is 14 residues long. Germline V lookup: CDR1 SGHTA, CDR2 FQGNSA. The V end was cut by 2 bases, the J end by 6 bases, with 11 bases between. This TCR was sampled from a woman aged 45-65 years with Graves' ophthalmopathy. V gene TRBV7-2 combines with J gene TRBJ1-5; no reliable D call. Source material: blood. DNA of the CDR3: TGTGCCAGCAGCTTATTGACATTTGGTCAGCCCCAGCATTTT. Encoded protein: CASSLLTFGQPQHF.